The TCR beta chain under discussion was sequenced for a study of response to subunit inactivated influenza vaccine. With 0 bases clipped from V and 1 base from J, the junction kept 5 bases outside the gene matches. CDR1 and CDR2 (germline): DFQATT, SNEGSKA (reference sequence). The CDR3 is 15 residues long. From the RT-PCR reads, TCRdb called clonotypes with MiXCR, one entry per CDR3 protein. The data contain about 540,000 distinct CDR3 sequences, 20% to 25% of them singletons. The same sample was also used in a study of T cells expressing NK-cell markers. Per that study: Libraries used 5'RACE template switching adding universal primer site and UMIs. All TCR beta repertoires analysed originated from sorted CD3+CD56+NKG2C+, CD3+CD56+NKG2C- and CD3+CD56-NKG2C+ T cells. A handful of donors showed these clonotypes also leading the CD3+CD56-NKG2C+ fraction. It remained uncertain whether the expanded NKG2C+ T cell clones were specific for HCMV antigens.

The chain recombines TRBV20-1 with TRBJ2-5; 7 bases align to TRBD2. The sequencing used CD4+ T cells sorted from PBMCs, collected 11 to 12 days after vaccination. The sequence derives from a man in his fifties or sixties who received an inactivated influenza vaccine. The CDR3 bases are TGCAGTGCTAGAGATATCGGACTAGTCCAAGAGACCCAGTACTTC. Its translation: CSARDIGLVQETQYF.